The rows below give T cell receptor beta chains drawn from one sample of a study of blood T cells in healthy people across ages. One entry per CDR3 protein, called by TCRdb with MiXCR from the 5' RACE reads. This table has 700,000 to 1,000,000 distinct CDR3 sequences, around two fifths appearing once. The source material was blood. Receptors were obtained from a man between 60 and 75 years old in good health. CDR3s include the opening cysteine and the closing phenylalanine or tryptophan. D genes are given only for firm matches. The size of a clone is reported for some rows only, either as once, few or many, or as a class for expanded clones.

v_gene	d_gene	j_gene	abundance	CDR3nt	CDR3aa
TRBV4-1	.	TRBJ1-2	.	TGCGCCAGCAGCCAAAGATTACTACCTGGGTTACATGGCTACACCTTC	CASSQRLLPGLHGYTF
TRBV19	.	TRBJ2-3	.	TGTGCCAGTAGGAGACAGCAGTCTAGCACAGATACGCAGTATTTT	CASRRQQSSTDTQYF
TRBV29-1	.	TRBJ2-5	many	TGCAGCGTTGAGGCGGAGATCCAAGAGACCCAGTACTTC	CSVEAEIQETQYF
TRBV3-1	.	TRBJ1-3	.	TGTGCCAGCAGCCAAGATGTCGGCAGGCGAGGAAACACCATATATTTT	CASSQDVGRRGNTIYF
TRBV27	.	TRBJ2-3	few	TGTGCCAGCCGACCGGGGGCAATAGATACGCAGTATTTT	CASRPGAIDTQYF
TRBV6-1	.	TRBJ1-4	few	TGTGCCAGCAGTGAAGTCCACGGATCCCGAAAACTGTTTTTT	CASSEVHGSRKLFF
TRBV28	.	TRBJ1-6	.	TGTGCCAGCAGTCCTCGGACTATCTCACCCCTCCACTTT	CASSPRTISPLHF
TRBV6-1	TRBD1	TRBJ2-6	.	TGTGCCAGCAGGCCTAGACAGGGGCTAATCGGCTCTGGGGCCAACGTCCTGAATTTC	CASRPRQGLIGSGANVLNF
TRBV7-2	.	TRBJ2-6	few	TGTGCCAGCAGCCGAATCACCACAGGCTCTGGGGCCAACGTCCTGACTTTC	CASSRITTGSGANVLTF
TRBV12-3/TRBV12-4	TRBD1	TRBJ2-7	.	TGTGCCAGCAGTTTGTGGACAGGGGGTCTCTACGAGCAGTACTTC	CASSLWTGGLYEQYF
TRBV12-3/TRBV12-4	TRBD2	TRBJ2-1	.	TGTGCCAGCAGTTTATCAAAAAAAACTAGCGGGGACTTATACAATGAGCAGTTCTTC	CASSLSKKTSGDLYNEQFF
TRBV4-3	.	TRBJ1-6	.	TGCGCCAGCAGCCAAGACCCGAGCTCCTATAATTCACCCCTCCACTTT	CASSQDPSSYNSPLHF
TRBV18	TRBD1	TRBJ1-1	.	TGTGCCAGCTCACTGGGACAGGGTGAAGCTTTCTTT	CASSLGQGEAFF
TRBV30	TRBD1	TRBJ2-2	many	TGTGCCTGGAGCGTGGGGACAGACACCGGGGAGCTGTTTTTT	CAWSVGTDTGELFF
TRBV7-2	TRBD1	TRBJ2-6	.	TGTGCCAGCGGCTTAGCGGTTCCAGGGGGCGCTGGGGCCAACGTCCTGACTTTC	CASGLAVPGGAGANVLTF
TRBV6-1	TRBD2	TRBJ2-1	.	TGTGCCAGCAGACGCATCTCTAGCGGGGGGGCAGGGGAGCAGTTCTTC	CASRRISSGGAGEQFF
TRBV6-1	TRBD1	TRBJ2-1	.	TGTGCCAGCAAGAAGGACCCGGGGACAGGCTTAGGGAATGAGCAGTTCTTC	CASKKDPGTGLGNEQFF
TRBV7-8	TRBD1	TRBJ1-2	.	TGTGCCAGCAGCTTAAGACAGGGGGCGGAGGGCTACACCTTC	CASSLRQGAEGYTF
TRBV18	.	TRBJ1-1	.	TGTGCCAGCTCGCCCGGGGGGGCACCAAACACTGAAGCTTTCTTT	CASSPGGAPNTEAFF
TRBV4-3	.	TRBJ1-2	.	TGCGCCAGCAGCCAAGAGGTGGGTTTCGGCTACACCTTC	CASSQEVGFGYTF
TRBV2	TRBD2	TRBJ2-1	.	TGTGCCAGCAGCCCCCTAGCGGGGGGCTTCCGAGAGCAGTTCTTC	CASSPLAGGFREQFF
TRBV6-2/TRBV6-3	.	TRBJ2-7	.	TGTGCCAGCAGCTCCCTAGAGCAACCCTACGAGCAGTACTTC	CASSSLEQPYEQYF
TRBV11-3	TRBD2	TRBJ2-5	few	TGTGCCAGCACCTCGGGAGGGTCCGGCCAAGAGACCCAGTACTTC	CASTSGGSGQETQYF
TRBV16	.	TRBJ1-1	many	TGTGCCAGCAGCCTACAGGGTTTGGGCACTGAAGCTTTCTTT	CASSLQGLGTEAFF
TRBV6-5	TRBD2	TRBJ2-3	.	TGTGCCAGCAGACGATGGACTAGCGGAAACACAGATACGCAGTATTTT	CASRRWTSGNTDTQYF
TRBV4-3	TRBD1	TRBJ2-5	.	TGCGCCAGCAGCCAAGATGTTTTGGGACAGGGCCAAGAGACCCAGTACTTC	CASSQDVLGQGQETQYF
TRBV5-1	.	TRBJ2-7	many	TGCGCCAGCAGCTTGTCTTTCAACGAGCAGTACTTC	CASSLSFNEQYF
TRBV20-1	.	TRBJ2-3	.	TGCAGTGCTAGACTGGAGACGAGCACAGATACGCAGTATTTT	CSARLETSTDTQYF
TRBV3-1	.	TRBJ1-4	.	TGTGCCAGCAGCCAAGCGGGGACTGAAAAACTGTTTTTT	CASSQAGTEKLFF
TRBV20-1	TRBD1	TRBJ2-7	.	TGCAGTGCTGAAAGACAGGGCCTTTCCTACGAGCAGTACTTC	CSAERQGLSYEQYF
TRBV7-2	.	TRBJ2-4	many	TGTGCCAGCAGCTTAAGAGGGATTCAGTACTTC	CASSLRGIQYF
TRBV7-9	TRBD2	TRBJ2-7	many	TGTGCCAGCAGCTTTCTAGCGGGGATGAACGAGCAGTACTTC	CASSFLAGMNEQYF
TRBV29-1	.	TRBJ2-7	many	TGCAGCGTTGGGGCCAACTATATGGACGAGCAGTACTTC	CSVGANYMDEQYF
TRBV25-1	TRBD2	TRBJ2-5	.	TGTGCCAGCAGTGAATCGGCTGGCGGGGGGGCCTTTATTGAGACCCAGTACTTC	CASSESAGGGAFIETQYF
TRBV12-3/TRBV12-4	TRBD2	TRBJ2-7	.	TGTGCCAGCAGTCCCGGGACTAGGCAGTACTTC	CASSPGTRQYF
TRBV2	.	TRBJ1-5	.	TGTGCCAGCAGCGACAGGATTAGCAATCAGCCCCAGCATTTT	CASSDRISNQPQHF
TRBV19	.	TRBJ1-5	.	TGTGCCAGTAGTATTGAGAGCAGCAATCAGCCCCAGCATTTT	CASSIESSNQPQHF
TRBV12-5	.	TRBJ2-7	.	TGTGCTAGTGGTTTTAAGGGGTACGAGCAGTACTTC	CASGFKGYEQYF
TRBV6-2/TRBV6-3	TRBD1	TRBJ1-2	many	TGTGCCAGCAGAAAGACAGGGTATGGCTACACCTTC	CASRKTGYGYTF